This section outlines one T cell receptor beta chain sequence together with its context. Which antigen it targets is not known. Base qualities are not at hand, and no much larger clone is one base apart. The CDR3 goes from the cysteine to the phenylalanine over 14 residues. Of the read, only the CDR3 DNA is kept; its 42 bases are in frame from base 1. The germline V gene sets CDR1 to SGHTA and CDR2 to FQGTGA. This entry belongs to a study of cytomegalovirus exposure and HLA in healthy donors (dated by TCRdb to the late 2010s). In the study overall: In an earlier analysis of fewer than 750 of the donors, around 300 Gb of sequence data and approximately 100 million unique TCR beta sequences from about 190 million T cells were reported. Using immunosequencing, the study profiled T cell repertoires from 500 to 800 subjects and related those repertoires to cytomegalovirus serostatus. Typing coverage differed by locus: A, B, C, DRB1 and DQB1 were typed in about 629-640 donors, DQA1 in approximately 520, DPA1 in some 600, and DPB1 in approximately 450. Across 300 to 500 genotyped donors of the cohort, an average of about 250,000 unique TCR beta nucleotide sequences per donor were sequenced, and approximately 19% of those sequences were non-productive. Several DR-DQ haplotypes were handled as single units for association and clustering because linkage in the cohort was strong. Among the roughly 400 genotyped donors, approximately 77% belonged to the genetic ancestry cluster associated with self-reported Caucasian donors. Class I and class II HLA loci were covered by the typing at four-digit resolution. A later genetic analysis used genome-wide SNP genotypes for about 60% of the roughly 670 donors, treating that subset as a discovery cohort. To predict cytomegalovirus infection status, the study brought together high-throughput TCR immunosequencing, statistical association of individual TCRs with disease status, and machine learning. Along with the approximately 700-subject first cohort, a separate validation cohort of over a hundred different subjects was used. Alongside the repertoire data, information on donor age, sex, ethnicity and CMV serostatus was compiled. The study aimed to test whether cataloging public T cell receptors could reveal signatures of past pathogen exposure. In the later analysis, no new phenotypic data were used to find candidate immune exposures; instead, reliance was placed on TCR beta sequences and their occurrence across donors. To study patterns of TCR occurrence, a later analysis re-analyzed previously published TCR beta repertoires from 700 or so donors and added high-resolution HLA genotyping. In an earlier analysis of more than 550 of the donors, high-throughput TCR beta sequencing was used to judge whether each TCR beta V gene segment behaved as functional or pseudogenic. About 280 gigabases of sequencing data and approximately 84 million unique TCR sequences were included in an early release covering about 700 HLA-typed donors. All discovery cohort repertoires had been generated using a single sequencing platform.

The cohort was made up of 666 healthy bone marrow donors. At the time of sampling, every cohort member was nominally healthy, though immune exposures that went unrecorded were likely present. The donor tested CMV seropositive, placing the donor among the 290 or so seropositive members of the cohort. A peripheral blood sample was collected from each donor, and TCR beta sequencing was performed on peripheral blood mononuclear cells. The Qiagen DNeasy Blood Extraction Kit was used to extract genomic DNA from the blood cell samples. Study-wide findings and limitations: A group of highly shared sequence variants was considered likely to be a technical artifact of the sequencing pipeline. In a later genetic analysis, fewer N-insertions in productive TCRs were reported among donors in an Asian-associated ancestry cluster than the approximately 670-donor mean. In a later analysis, HLA-associated TCR beta chains were found to be more clonally expanded and to have lower generation probabilities than equally common non-associated chains. Because the 87-base-pair reads could not distinguish some IMGT-functional V segments, including TRBV6-2 and TRBV6-3, those segments were excluded. When HLA alleles, especially DR and DQ, strongly co-occurred, TCR associations were difficult to assign to individual alleles. In this cohort, only TCR beta chains were sequenced, and detectable features were limited by the absence of alpha or paired-chain data. Immune exposure information for the cohort was limited to CMV serostatus. Correlated functional status among segregating V segments might reflect linkage disequilibrium, but an unknown experimental factor could not be ruled out. A later analysis reported that several top co-occurrence clusters appeared linked to parvovirus B19, influenza, CMV and Epstein-Barr virus. Cytomegalovirus status was reported to be diagnosed by the classifier with high specificity and sensitivity in both the original and validation cohorts. Across donors, most TCR sequences were observed very rarely, whereas some public TCRs were present in many individuals. In a later genetic analysis, a missense DCLRE1C variant was associated with V-gene and J-gene trimming of TCR beta chains, and the association was replicated in an independent cohort. HLA typing was unavailable for some donors at each locus, so association tests used only the typed subset. A further reported finding was that TCR beta sequences accurately predicted the HLA-A and HLA-B alleles for most subjects in the first cohort. Roughly uniform sequencing depth across donors was assumed in presence/absence analyses, although this assumption may not hold. At a false discovery rate of 0.05, a later analysis linked some 17,000 TCR beta sequences to specific HLA alleles. Broadly in line with IMGT annotations, most TCR beta V segments showed up in productive rearrangements about 90% or about 30% of the time in an earlier analysis of several hundred of the donors. The earlier analysis of 587 of the donors excluded some 15 rarely observed V segments, including chromosome 9 orphons, because counts were too low. In a later analysis, the rate of TCR association differed among HLA loci, with DRB1 alleles having the most associated TCRs and HLA-C alleles having the fewest. A later analysis found that most CMV-associated TCR beta chains appeared HLA-restricted, with HLA associations seemingly driven largely by CMV exposure. A few of the identified cytomegalovirus-associated TCR beta chains were confirmed in vitro to be specific for cytomegalovirus antigens. It was suggested by the authors that the approach could potentially be generalized to other disease states and immunological phenotypes. A total of fewer than 200 TCR beta chains were listed by the study as associated with cytomegalovirus.

Libraries were built with the immunoSEQ multiplex PCR assay. The multiplex PCR relied on a mix of 60 forward primers for TCR Vbeta segments and 13 reverse primers for TCR Jbeta segments. Amplification of the CDR3 region of rearranged TCR beta genes was performed with a multiplex PCR assay on genomic DNA. The amplified TCR beta libraries were sequenced on the Illumina HiSeq System as 87-base-pair reads. In the paper's pipeline: A later analysis tallied roughly 76 million unique TCR beta chains across the 666 repertoires, and about 10 million of those chains were shared by two or more donors. A nearest-neighbor algorithm error-corrected the raw reads and collapsed the reads into unique sequences, merging closely related sequences to remove PCR and sequencing errors. Alignment of CDR3 sequences to IMGT reference sequences was used to assign V, D and J gene segments. For a sequence to be retained, at least a six-nucleotide match to both a V gene segment and a J gene segment was required. Rearrangements were called productive when the CDR3 lacked stop codons and stayed in frame with V and J; all others were non-productive. Following IMGT convention, CDR3 was defined as the stretch from the second conserved V-encoded cysteine up to the conserved J-encoded phenylalanine. In an earlier analysis of approximately 500 of the donors, sequences lacking an unambiguous match to a single V gene segment were excluded. In an earlier analysis of roughly 600 of the donors, a V segment was called functional when productive rearrangements were above 56.7%, and segregating when the standard deviation between donors exceeded 5%. A statistical classification framework was built to diagnose cytomegalovirus status from the catalog of TCR beta chain sequences. In a later analysis, V and J genes were assigned by comparing TCR nucleotide sequences against IMGT/GENE-DB human TR gene sequences. In a later analysis, CDR3 sequences and most-parsimonious VDJ recombination scenarios were assigned using the TCRdist pipeline. In a later analysis, each TCR beta chain was defined by its CDR3 amino acid sequence together with its V-gene family, and reads without a unique V-gene family were excluded. To address suspected cross-contamination and a sequencing artifact, a later analysis removed 450 to 700 highly shared, low-generation-probability nucleotide sequences. In a later analysis, a clonal expansion index for each public chain was calculated from normalized within-repertoire ranks of inferred template counts. In a later analysis, generation probabilities were computed using a VDJ recombination model fitted to out-of-frame rearrangements, and the results were checked against IGoR. A later analysis scored TCR-TCR, TCR-HLA and TCR-CMV co-occurrence with hypergeometric tests, applying a repertoire-size bias correction to TCR pairs. In a later analysis, false discovery rates were estimated by permuting HLA or CMV assignments 20 times. In a later analysis, co-occurring TCRs were grouped using DBSCAN, and TCRdist sequence similarity was added for clustering within HLA-allele-positive subsets. For co-occurrence clustering, repertoires with fewer than 30,000 or more than 120,000 public chains were excluded, along with four or five repertoires with anomalous nucleotide sharing. This immuneACCESS table, as held by TCRdb, lists in-frame sequences with V and J called but not all clones. Of the missing ones, under half trace to an unresolved V gene in checked studies; the others have no known cause. From that table come the V and J calls and clone size; the DNA was used to work out D and trimming. A total of under 90,000 clones appear in this sample, just over 75% of them only once. The ten top clones hold 2.5% to 3% of the sample.

The sequence was obtained from a man aged 50-60 years in good health and CMV-seropositive. Recombination connected TRBV7-3 to TRBJ2-5; TRBD1 agrees with 8 junctional bases. The DNA end favors TRBJ2-7, so the J call may be wrong. The sample taken for sequencing was PBMCs. The CDR3 protein: CASSLTGQGHEQYF. The nucleotides are TGTGCCAGCAGCTTAACCGGACAGGGTCACGAGCAGTACTTC.